This T cell receptor (beta chain) was identified in a study of a mutant IDH1 vaccine in newly diagnosed glioma. Turning to this clone: The antigen remains undetermined.

Time point specified: week 11, during vaccination. In the vaccine, a single dose held 300 ug of the mutant IDH1 20-mer peptide, along with topical imiquimod. Here immunoSEQ multiplex PCR was the method, and the copy in TCRdb shows in-frame clones only, minus some. The sample has 25,000 to 35,000 clones, nearly 90% seen once. This specimen was PBMCs, taken from a glioma patient whose treatment included an IDH1 peptide vaccine. This TCR was sampled from a man between 18 and 29 years old with glioma.

This chain's CDR3 is CASSSLTLAEAFF. The DNA for the CDR3 is TGTGCCAGCAGCTCCCTGACACTCGCTGAAGCTTTCTTT. The chain recombines TRBV5-6 with TRBJ1-1; D call uncertain. V was clipped by 3 bases and J by 6 bases, with 12 bases between them. Germline V gene lookup returns CDR1 SGHDT and CDR2 YYEEEE. The CDR3 loop spans 13 amino acids.